A single sample is the source of the 11 T cell receptor beta chains below, sequenced in a study of PD-L1 blockade in urothelial cancer. As for time point: peripheral blood 6 weeks after treatment start. Measured with immunoSEQ multiplex PCR; TCRdb has only the in-frame clones, and not every one. The sample has about 46,000 clones, about 85% seen once; the top ten hold under 2.5%. Sequences were derived from PBMCs, sampled around atezolizumab (anti-PD-L1) treatment. These receptors originate from a man over 45 with urothelial cancer.

The V call is TRBV5-1, the J call TRBJ2-3; 15 bases align to TRBD2. Germline CDR1 and CDR2: SGHRS and YFSETQ. CDR3 length equals 21 residues. V gave up 4 bases and J gave up 1 base; unmatched junction bases: 16. CDR3 nucleotides: TGCGCCAGCAGCCCCCGCCCGGGACTAGCGGGGGGCAGGGGCGGCACAGATACGCAGTATTTT. This encodes CASSPRPGLAGGRGGTDTQYF.

As DNA, the CDR3 is TGTGCCAGCAGCCGACTAGCGGGGTCCACAGATACGCAGTATTTT. It codes for CASSRLAGSTDTQYF. V and J are TRBV7-9 and TRBJ2-3; 11 nucleotides agree with TRBD2. This CDR3 region has 15 residues. V lost 5 bases to trimming and J lost 2 bases; unmatched junction nucleotides: 3. Looked up from germline, CDR1 is SEHNR and CDR2 is FQNEAQ (reference sequence).

This clone showed up just a few times. The chain uses TRBV6-1 and TRBJ1-3; possibly TRBD1 for D (6 bases). This CDR3 comprises 16 residues. Germline V CDR1 and CDR2: MNHNS, SASEGT. V gave up 0 bases and J gave up 5 bases, with 14 bases separating them. CDR3 sequence (DNA): TGTGCCAGCAGTGAAGCTCAGGGGACGACGCGAAACACCATATATTTT. It specifies CASSEAQGTTRNTIYF.

V is TRBV5-6 and J is TRBJ2-1; 7 nucleotides line up with TRBD2. The V gene's germline CDR1 is SGHDT and CDR2 YYEEEE. With 4 bases clipped from V and 7 bases from J, the junction kept 17 bases outside the gene matches. This CDR3 is built from 17 residues. The CDR3, as DNA: TGTGCCAGCAGCCCTCTCAGCGGGATAGGATTGATGAATGAGCAGTTCTTC. Its translation is CASSPLSGIGLMNEQFF.

CDR3 bases: TGTGCCAGCTCCTTGGCACAGTACAATGAGCAGTTCTTC. It specifies CASSLAQYNEQFF. The rearrangement links TRBV28 to TRBJ2-1; unclear D gene. The V gene lost 8 bases and the J gene lost 4 bases, with 12 bases spanning the gap. Germline CDR1 and CDR2: MDHEN and SYDVKM. This CDR3 region has 13 residues.

The chain recombines TRBV7-9 with TRBJ2-1, with 10 bases matching TRBD2. The CDR3 covers 16 residues. The germline gives CDR1 SEHNR, CDR2 FQNEAQ (reference sequence). The J segment lost 1 base and the V segment lost 7 bases, leaving 7 bases of the junction unmatched. CDR3 amino acids: CASTASGGMSYNEQFF. The CDR3 DNA reads as TGTGCCAGCACCGCTAGCGGGGGAATGTCCTACAATGAGCAGTTCTTC.

V is TRBV7-2 and J is TRBJ2-3; D is unclear. CDR1 and CDR2 (germline): SGHTA, FQGNSA. The V and J ends lost 1 base and 1 base respectively, with 6 bases between them. The CDR3 sequence is 14 residues long. CDR3 coding DNA: TGTGCCAGCAGCTTAGACTCGGGCACAGATACGCAGTATTTT. Its translation: CASSLDSGTDTQYF.

The chain carries TRBV7-6 and TRBJ2-5; a possible D gene is TRBD1 (5 bases). V was cut by 5 bases and J by 5 bases, with 21 bases left in between. CDR3 length equals 16 residues. CDR1 and CDR2 from the germline V gene are SGHVS and FNYEAQ. CDR3 protein: CASSLGLSGAAETQYF. CDR3 nucleotide sequence: TGTGCCAGCAGCCTGGGGCTTAGTGGGGCAGCGGAGACCCAGTACTTC. The full variable domain, rest sourced from reference TRBV7-6 and TRBJ2-5, is GAGVSQSPRYKVTKRGQDVALRCDPISGHVSLYWYRQALGQGPEFLTYFNYEAQQDKSGLPNDRFSAERPEGSISTLTIQRTEQRDSAMYRCASSLGLSGAAETQYFGPGTRLLVL.

The chain is built from TRBV6-1 and TRBJ1-1, with D maybe TRBD1 (5 bases). Germline values: CDR1 MNHNS, CDR2 SASEGT. V was cut by 7 bases and J by 1 base, with 10 bases left in between. The CDR3 is 13 residues long. The CDR3 DNA reads TGTGCCAGCATGACAGAACCGAACACTGAAGCTTTCTTT. Translating it yields CASMTEPNTEAFF.

This chain connects TRBV6-1 to TRBJ1-5, with 8 bases aligning to TRBD1. V shed 6 bases and J 5 bases; nucleotides not matched to a gene: 9. From germline, CDR1 is MNHNS and CDR2 SASEGT. The CDR3 runs 15 residues. DNA for the CDR3: TGTGCCAGCAGAGAGTTCAGGGGGCTGGATCAGCCCCAGCATTTT. This sequence encodes CASREFRGLDQPQHF.

This chain joins TRBV30 and TRBJ2-3; 14 bases fit TRBD2. Trimming at V came to 5 bases and at J to 3 bases, leaving 7 bases not matched to a gene. Germline CDR1 reads GTSNPN; CDR2 reads SVGIG (reference sequence). The CDR3 is made up of 16 amino acids. The CDR3 sequence is CAWPGLAGEGTDTQYF. The CDR3 coding sequence is TGTGCCTGGCCGGGACTAGCGGGAGAGGGGACAGATACGCAGTATTTT.